This T cell receptor beta chain was retrieved from a study of cytomegalovirus exposure and HLA in healthy donors. Broader study findings: A later analysis linked a missense variant in DCLRE1C to the trimming of TCR beta V and J genes. Later analysis indicated greater clonal expansion among HLA-associated TCR beta chains than among equally common other chains.

Worth noting for this clone: No antigen is known for it.

V was pared by 0 bases and J by 7 bases, with 16 bases between. The CDR3 sequence is 16 residues long. Both 60 Vbeta primers and 13 Jbeta primers went into the PCR. The repertoire was sequenced with immunoSEQ multiplex PCR; TCRdb's copy has only in-frame clones and lacks some. The sample yields 70,000 to 85,000 clones, of which the top ten take up roughly 8%. The receptor's source is a female donor in good health and CMV-seropositive. The sequencing sample was made of PBMCs. The chain is built from TRBV6-7 and TRBJ2-4; the D gene is possibly TRBD1 (5 bases). TRBV6-7 is an ORF, and what it does is uncertain. The CDR3 region has the DNA TGTGCCAGCAGTTACTCGGGGTGCAGGGTTGGGAACATTCAGTACTTC. Translated: CASSYSGCRVGNIQYF.